These 23 T cell receptor beta chains originate from one sample sequenced in a study of identical twins. Each CDR3 protein gets one entry after TCRdb re-called the 5' RACE reads with MiXCR. The table shows 520,000 or so distinct CDR3 sequences, with less than 25% occurring only once. This same sample was also part of a study on T cells expressing NK-cell markers.

Sample: CD4+ T cells sorted from blood. These TCRs come from a woman aged 18-29 years in good health.

This clonotype was counted ten times or more. This sequence joins TRBV20-1 and TRBJ2-2, with D maybe TRBD1 (5 bases). The CDR3 loop spans 14 amino acids. The V end lost 6 bases, the J end lost 1 base, and 12 bases lay between the germline ends. Germline V gene lookup returns CDR1 DFQATT and CDR2 SNEGSKA (reference sequence). The CDR3: CSAPLQGNTGELFF. Written as DNA, the CDR3 is TGCAGTGCCCCGCTGCAGGGGAACACCGGGGAGCTGTTTTTT.

This clonotype was detected only a few times. The chain links TRBV7-9 to TRBJ1-2; D not resolved. The CDR3 covers 12 residues. Germline values: CDR1 SEHNR, CDR2 FQNEAQ (reference sequence). V lost 3 bases and J lost 5, with 7 bases in between. The CDR3 here is CASSFSEYGYTF. For the CDR3, the DNA is TGTGCCAGCAGCTTTTCGGAATATGGCTACACCTTC.

This clonotype was detected ten times or more. The chain combines TRBV5-1 with TRBJ2-3, with D perhaps matching TRBD1 (5 bases). The length of the CDR3 is 17 residues. V lost 1 base and J lost 2, with 17 bases in between. Germline V gene lookup returns CDR1 SGHRS and CDR2 YFSETQ. The CDR3 region is CASSLSTGSYLTDTQYF. CDR3 bases: TGCGCCAGCAGCTTGAGTACAGGTTCCTACCTCACAGATACGCAGTATTTT.

The chain joins TRBV7-2 to TRBJ2-1, with D perhaps matching TRBD1 or TRBD2 (5 bases each). This CDR3 comprises 15 residues. The germline V and J ends were trimmed by 7 bases and 8 bases, with 21 bases remaining between them. From germline, CDR1 is SGHTA and CDR2 FQGNSA. The chain's CDR3 is CASTFFGQGAHEQFF. The CDR3 nucleotides are TGTGCCAGCACCTTTTTTGGTCAGGGAGCGCATGAGCAGTTCTTC.

This clonotype occurred once. This chain uses TRBV5-1 with TRBJ2-5, with TRBD2 matching 10 bases. The V gene's germline CDR1 is SGHRS and CDR2 YFSETQ. The CDR3 runs 14 residues. The J segment lost 5 bases and the V segment lost 4 bases, leaving 5 bases of the junction unmatched. CDR3: CASSQLTSGETQYF. The DNA of the CDR3 is TGCGCCAGCAGCCAACTGACTAGCGGGGAGACCCAGTACTTC.

This clonotype was seen at least ten times. The chain combines TRBV6-5 with TRBJ1-2; D is undetermined. Trimming removed 2 bases from V and 7 bases from J, with 11 bases in between. CDR3 size: 13 residues. CDR1 and CDR2 from the germline V gene are MNHEY and SVGAGI. DNA for the CDR3: TGTGCCAGCAGTTACGCCGACGGATTTGGCTACACCTTC. It translates to CASSYADGFGYTF.

As DNA, the CDR3 is TGTGCCACCAGTGATCCTCTGGGGCCAGGAGATACGCAGTATTTT. Protein product: CATSDPLGPGDTQYF. The rearrangement links TRBV24-1 to TRBJ2-3; D perhaps matches TRBD1 (5 bases). The CDR3 runs to 15 residues. V was cut by 3 bases and J by 5 bases, with 14 bases left in between. CDR1 is KGHDR, CDR2 SFDVKD, per germline.

The rearrangement joins TRBV20-1 to TRBJ2-1; D is unresolved. Trimming took off 6 bases at V and 10 bases at J, with 16 bases between the two ends. CDR1 is DFQATT and CDR2 is SNEGSKA in the germline V gene (reference sequence). The CDR3 is 12 residues long. This chain's CDR3 is CSATARNREQFF. As DNA, the CDR3 is TGCAGTGCAACCGCGCGCAATCGGGAGCAGTTCTTC.

This clonotype was counted many times. This chain uses TRBV20-1 with TRBJ2-5, with 12 bases matching TRBD2. This CDR3 spans 13 amino acids. J gave up 2 bases and V 6 bases, and 1 base lay outside the gene matches. Germline-derived CDR1 and CDR2 are DFQATT and SNEGSKA (reference sequence). Here the CDR3 reads CSAGLAGQETQYF. CDR3 sequence (DNA): TGCAGTGCAGGACTAGCGGGACAAGAGACCCAGTACTTC.

V and J are TRBV11-1 and TRBJ2-7; weak D call: TRBD1 (6 bases). The germline gives CDR1 SGHAT, CDR2 FQDESV (reference sequence). V gave up 3 bases and J gave up 2 bases, with 11 bases separating them. The CDR3 contains 14 residues. In DNA form, the CDR3 reads TGTGCCAGCAGCTTTTCACAGGGAACCTACGAGCAGTACTTC. It is translated as CASSFSQGTYEQYF.

This clonotype has a count of ten or more. The chain uses TRBV12-3 or TRBV12-4 and TRBJ2-5; D unresolved. Trimming removed 6 bases at V and 3 bases at J, with 14 bases between. The CDR3 length is 14 residues. CDR3 loop: CASSGPGLKETQYF. The DNA of the CDR3 is TGTGCCAGCAGCGGGCCTGGGCTGAAAGAGACCCAGTACTTC.

The CDR3 DNA reads as TGTGCCAGCAGTCGCGGGTCAGGGGGCCACCCGAGGGGAAACACCATATATTTT. It codes for CASSRGSGGHPRGNTIYF. V gene TRBV6-1 combines with J gene TRBJ1-3, with TRBD1 matching over 8 bases. Germline assignment: CDR1 MNHNS and CDR2 SASEGT. The CDR3 consists of 18 residues. V shed 5 bases and J 4 bases; nucleotides not matched to a gene: 16.

This clonotype was seen more than once but under ten times. The chain has TRBV11-2 and TRBJ2-3; TRBD2 might be the D (6 bases). The CDR3 spans 16 residues. Trimming took 3 bases from V and 2 from J, leaving 15 bases between them. Germline values: CDR1 SGHAT, CDR2 FQNNGV. The CDR3 bases are TGTGCCAGCAGCTTCGTATTAGCGGCCCTCACAGATACGCAGTATTTT. Its protein is CASSFVLAALTDTQYF.

This clonotype was recorded a few times. The chain couples TRBV11-2 to TRBJ2-3; 8 bases agree with TRBD2. The length of the CDR3 is 18 residues. CDR1 is SGHAT and CDR2 is FQNNGV in the germline V gene. The junction had 10 bases not matched to a gene; V was cut back by 1 base and J by 1 base. CDR3: CASSLGVGSGTRTDTQYF. The CDR3 DNA reads as TGTGCCAGCAGCTTAGGGGTCGGTAGCGGGACCCGCACAGATACGCAGTATTTT.

In its sample, this clonotype was seen many times. The chain employs TRBV29-1 and TRBJ2-7, with D possibly being TRBD1 (5 bases). This CDR3 comprises 11 residues. Trimming pared 3 bases from V and 11 bases from J, leaving 14 bases between. In germline, CDR1 is SQVTM, CDR2 ANQGSEA. The CDR3 here is CSVEEGASKYF. The CDR3 DNA is TGCAGCGTTGAGGAAGGGGCTTCGAAGTACTTC.

This rearrangement joins TRBV7-8 to TRBJ2-3; D may be TRBD1 (5 bases). Per germline, CDR1 SGHVS and CDR2 FQNEAQ. Trimming stripped 5 bases from V and 2 bases from J, with 11 bases between. This CDR3 region has 14 residues. The CDR3 nucleotides are TGTGCCAGCAGCAAAGACAGAAACACAGATACGCAGTATTTT. Its translation: CASSKDRNTDTQYF. The entire variable domain, with the rest obtained from reference TRBV7-8 and TRBJ2-3, is as follows: GAGVSQSPRYKVAKRGQDVALRCDPISGHVSLFWYQQALGQGPEFLTYFQNEAQLDKSGLPSDRFFAERPEGSVSTLKIQRTQQEDSAVYLCASSKDRNTDTQYFGPGTRLTVL.

The V gene is TRBV5-1, the J gene TRBJ2-2; D perhaps matches TRBD1 (7 bases). Trimming pared 0 bases from V and 6 bases from J, leaving 12 bases between. The germline gives CDR1 SGHRS, CDR2 YFSETQ. The CDR3 contains 15 residues. The CDR3 is CASSLAPGGPGELFF. CDR3 bases: TGCGCCAGCAGCTTGGCTCCAGGGGGGCCCGGGGAGCTGTTTTTT.

V and J are TRBV2 and TRBJ2-2, with 7 bases fitting TRBD1. V lost 7 bases and J lost 1; bases outside the gene matches: 3. Germline V CDR1 and CDR2: SNHLY, FYNNEI. CDR3 length: 14 amino acids. The CDR3 DNA sequence: TGTGCCAGCAAAGGACAGGAGAACACCGGGGAGCTGTTTTTT. It codes for CASKGQENTGELFF.

This clonotype appeared a few times. V gene TRBV5-1 combines with J gene TRBJ2-3; unclear D gene. The CDR3 is 11 amino acids. Germline V lookup: CDR1 SGHRS, CDR2 YFSETQ. V was trimmed by 8 bases and J by 1 base, leaving 5 bases between them. CDR3 nucleotides: TGCGCCAGGGCTTGCACAGATACGCAGTATTTT. This translates into CARACTDTQYF.

This sequence joins TRBV5-1 and TRBJ2-2, with a possible D match to TRBD1 (5 bases). Germline V lookup: CDR1 SGHRS, CDR2 YFSETQ. This CDR3 is 15 amino acids long. The ends were cut back, 5 bases at V and 1 base at J, with 12 bases in the middle. CDR3 region: CASSDQGRNTGELFF. CDR3 nucleotides: TGCGCCAGCAGTGACCAGGGAAGGAACACCGGGGAGCTGTTTTTT.

A remark on this clonotype: One end of the junction varies from germline; a read error may be responsible. CDR3 loop: CASSEYPGASVF. As DNA, the CDR3 is TGTGCCAGCAGTGAATACCCGGGGGCTTCGGTCTTC. The J gene is TRBJ2-1, the V gene TRBV2; D tentatively reads TRBD1 or TRBD2 (6 bases each). There are 12 residues in the CDR3. Germline V gene sequence: CDR1 SNHLY, CDR2 FYNNEI.

This clonotype appeared many times. This rearrangement joins TRBV4-2 to TRBJ2-1; 8 nucleotides align to TRBD2. Germline V gene lookup returns CDR1 LGHNA and CDR2 YNFKEQ. Trimming removed 1 base from V and 4 bases from J; junction bases left unmatched: 3. The CDR3 runs 15 residues. The CDR3 loop is CASSQGSGGYNEQFF. CDR3 coding DNA: TGTGCCAGCAGCCAAGGGAGCGGGGGTTACAATGAGCAGTTCTTC.

The gene calls are TRBV5-1 and TRBJ1-4; D gene ambiguous. Germline-derived CDR1 and CDR2 are SGHRS and YFSETQ. Trimming removed 2 bases from V and 8 bases from J, with 10 bases in between. The CDR3 runs 13 residues. The CDR3 loop is CASSFGIKEKLFF. DNA of the CDR3: TGCGCCAGCAGCTTTGGCATCAAGGAAAAACTGTTTTTT.